The entry below describes one T cell receptor beta chain. Its recognized antigen is unknown. No base quality values were provided; no much bigger clone lies one nucleotide off. These data come from a study of beta chain features in type 1 diabetes (dated by TCRdb to 2016 to 2018). For the wider study: Mean age, gender distribution, total cell number and subset yield were not different between patients and healthy donors. Across all samples, about 110 million sorted cells were examined, and cell number per subset correlated strongly with RNA yield. The study compared TCRB repertoires of sorted circulating CD4+ T cell subsets between recently diagnosed type 1 diabetes patients and matched healthy donors. Regulatory and stem cell-like memory subsets were isolated from only 8 patients and about eight healthy donors, whereas naive and central memory subsets came from all 30 or so donors. General conclusions and limits of the study: Sequencing cDNA rather than genomic DNA could over-represent highly expressing activated cells, although activation and CD3 levels did not differ between groups. Type 1 diabetes patients showed a moderate but significant shortening of TCRB CDR3 length in all four CD4+ subsets. PCR might favor shorter templates, but patient and control samples were amplified and corrected together, so any skew would affect both groups equally. Naive, central memory and regulatory TCRB repertoires appeared to be more alike among patients than among healthy donors. Patients with type 1 diabetes made fewer insertions and deleted more nucleotides at VDJ recombination sites, implying thymic rearrangement abnormalities. HLA sub-analyses involved small numbers of individuals, so any influence of HLA type on TCRB rearrangement remained unresolved.

The High Capacity cDNA Reverse Transcription Kit was used to reverse transcribe all of the isolated RNA, meaning that expressed TCRB transcripts were what got sequenced. Deep immunoSEQ sequencing was applied to naive, central memory and regulatory T cell samples, giving an average of around 4 million total reads per sample. After sorted cells were lysed in RLT buffer, RNA was extracted with DNase-treated RNeasy Micro or Mini kits, with the choice depending on cell number. To prevent cross-contamination, each cell subset was processed individually, whereas patient and healthy donor samples were processed jointly. The immunoSEQ multiplex PCR was used to amplify TCRB sequences from cDNA, generating 87-bp fragments that spanned the CDR3 region. The amplicons were sequenced using the Illumina HiSeq platform. Processing in the source paper ran as follows. Synthetic template baselines were used to correct PCR bias computationally, reads within Hamming distance 2 were collapsed, and singletons that could not be merged were discarded. By aligning reads against IMGT, V, D and J genes, CDR3 length, and insertions or deletions at six rearrangement sites were assigned. Within each subset, clonotype counts were normalized to the number of sorted cells before true diversity and Gini coefficients were calculated with the tcR R package. The overlap coefficient, calculated on TCRB nucleotide sequences, was used to quantify repertoire sharing. As a proxy for the pre-selection repertoire, out-of-frame TCRB sequences from naive cells were analyzed. Entries here come from immuneACCESS through TCRdb and include only in-frame sequences with V and J called. Some clones fail to appear in such tables; in the studies checked, an unresolved V gene covers under half of the shortfall, and the cause of the remainder is unknown. That table gives V, J and clone size, and the DNA gave D and trimming. The sample contains a few hundred thousand clones, around an eighth of them found a single time. Approximately 0.011% of the sample is in the top ten clones.

CDR1 is given as DFQATT and CDR2 as SNEGSKA, both from the germline V gene (reference sequence). CDR3 length: 11 amino acids, cysteine to phenylalanine. Only the CDR3 part of the read is kept: 33 bases, read in frame from the first base. V sheds 3 bases and J sheds 5 bases, leaving 8 bases between their ends. Each donor gave one peripheral blood draw, about 100 mL on average, collected into heparinised tubes. Using a panel that included CD45RO, CCR7, CD25, CD127, CD95 and CD27, naive, central memory, regulatory and stem cell-like memory CD4+ T cells were sorted on a BD FACSAria II. Purity was above 95% for every sorted population. Right away, PBMCs were isolated by Lymphoprep density gradient centrifugation and were stained directly, with no culture step. So that batch effects would be minimized, each experiment stained and sorted samples in pairs, pairing one healthy donor with one patient.

The chain was built from TRBV20-1 and TRBJ2-7; the D region possibly corresponds to TRBD1 (5 bases align). Sequences were obtained from naive CD4+ T cells from blood. What this sample's cell subset or site label stands for: true naive CD4+ T cells. This receptor was taken from a woman aged 18-30 years with type 1 diabetes. For the CDR3, the sequence is CSASPRDEQYF. The nucleotides read TGCAGTGCTAGTCCCAGGGACGAGCAGTACTTC.